There are many counts of the clone carrying this TCR beta chain. The data were obtained in a study of T-cell memory formation after mild COVID-19. Trimming took off 6 bases at V and 0 bases at J, with 14 bases between the two ends. The length of the CDR3 is 16 residues. Germline assignment: CDR1 MGHDK and CDR2 SYGVNS. Constant-segment primers were used for 5'RACE, and the resulting TCR alpha and TCR beta cDNA libraries carried sample barcodes and UMIs. TCRdb recomputed calls from the 5' RACE reads with MiXCR, one row per CDR3 protein. The sample lists 530,000 or so distinct CDR3 sequences; 17% were seen once.

The receptor was derived from an adult woman who had mild COVID-19 (a few samples of this study predate the infection). Cell type and time point are not known. The sample was PBMCs or a T cell subset sorted from them (not recorded which). The chain links TRBV25-1 to TRBJ1-4; D perhaps matches TRBD1 (5 bases). CDR3 sequence (DNA): TGTGCCAGCAGCGGACAACTTCTTACAACTAATGAAAAACTGTTTTTT. This sequence encodes CASSGQLLTTNEKLFF.